This TCR beta chain was observed in a study of blood T cells in healthy people across ages. Overall study findings and caveats: Relative to aged donors, long-lived donors carried more naive CD4+ cells and displayed higher diversity. Calculation of diversity from one million T cells yielded estimates considered to be underestimates.

Drawing of peripheral blood yielded 8.5 to 10 milliliters from each donor. Combining a sample-barcoded 5' primer with a J-beta primer mix, a second PCR ran for about 6 to 12 cycles. TCRdb re-analysed the 5' RACE reads in MiXCR, keeping a single row per CDR3 protein. The table includes just under 550,000 distinct CDR3 sequences, around 24% detected once. This clonotype was found a few times. The antigen is unknown. Germline V lookup: CDR1 LGHNT, CDR2 FRNRAP. This CDR3 has 16 amino acids. The V and J ends lost 2 bases and 6 bases respectively, with 19 bases between them. The data also belong to a second study, concerning T cells of mothers and their children. From that report: Researchers report slightly higher, though non-significant, overlap in related mother-child pairs than in unrelated pairs.

Sequences were obtained from blood. The gene calls are TRBV12-5 and TRBJ1-1; D is perhaps TRBD1 (5 bases). The receptor was isolated from a boy aged 5-17 years in good health. The CDR3 is CASGLSAPGTMAEAFF. CDR3 nucleotide sequence: TGTGCTAGTGGTTTGTCTGCCCCCGGGACCATGGCTGAAGCTTTCTTT.